Listed below are T cell receptor beta chains from one sample, sequenced in a study of beta chain features in type 1 diabetes. The repertoire was sequenced with immunoSEQ multiplex PCR; TCRdb's copy has only in-frame clones and lacks some. In the table there are 300,000 to 450,000 clones, roughly 12% of which are singletons. Sequenced: naive CD4+ T cells from blood. The receptors were gathered from a woman aged 18-29 years with type 1 diabetes. Each CDR3 is given with its conserved first and last residue. The D gene is left open where the match is weak. Size tells how often a clone was seen (once, few, many) or the class of an expanded clone, and some rows leave it out.

j_call clone_size v_call d_call cdr3_nt cdr3_aa
TRBJ2-2 few TRBV2 TRBD1 TGTGCCAGCAGTGGACAGGGCCCGAACACCGGGGAGCTGTTTTTT CASSGQGPNTGELFF
TRBJ2-3 . TRBV25-1 TRBD2 TGTGCCAGCAGTGACCCCGGACTAGCTCTAGGGTCAGATACGCAGTATTTT CASSDPGLALGSDTQYF
TRBJ1-2 few TRBV2 . TGTGCCAGCAGCCAAGACAGCTATGGCTACACCTTC CASSQDSYGYTF
TRBJ2-7 . TRBV29-1 TRBD1 TGCAGCGTTTCCGACAGGGCCTCCTACGAGCAGTACTTC CSVSDRASYEQYF
TRBJ2-7 few TRBV11-2 TRBD1 TGTGCCAGCAGCTTTGGGACAGGGCTCGGCGAGCAGTACTTC CASSFGTGLGEQYF
TRBJ2-3 . TRBV6-6 . TGTGCCAGCAGTTACTCGACAGGCCAATGGACAGATACGCAGTATTTT CASSYSTGQWTDTQYF
TRBJ2-1 few TRBV29-1 TRBD2 TGCAGCGTGGCCCAGCGACTAGCGGGAGTCAATGAGCAGTTCTTC CSVAQRLAGVNEQFF
TRBJ2-3 few TRBV5-6 TRBD2 TGTGCCAGCAGCTTGGAGCCCCTGGGGCGGGGGACAGATACGCAGTATTTT CASSLEPLGRGTDTQYF
TRBJ1-2 few TRBV5-1 TRBD1 TGCGCCAGCAGCTGGAACTCCGGGACAGGTCTCGAGGGCTACACCTTC CASSWNSGTGLEGYTF
TRBJ2-5 . TRBV6-5 TRBD1 TGTGCCAGCAGTCCCTTCCGACAGGGGCGCAGGGACTTC CASSPFRQGRRDF
TRBJ2-1 . TRBV7-2 TRBD2 TGTGCCAGCAGTGCTAGCGGGGGGAGTATAGATGAGCAGTTCTTC CASSASGGSIDEQFF
TRBJ1-2 . TRBV18 TRBD1 TGTGCCAGCTCTACCGGGACAGACAACGGCTATGGCTACACCTTC CASSTGTDNGYGYTF
TRBJ1-2 . TRBV11-2 TRBD1 TGTGCCAGCAGCATGACAGGGGCGGGCTACACCTTC CASSMTGAGYTF
TRBJ1-6 few TRBV25-1 . TGTGCCAGCAGCGCACAGGAGAGCTCCTATAATTCACCCCTCCACTTT CASSAQESSYNSPLHF
TRBJ2-7 . TRBV4-3 TRBD2 TGCGCCAGCAGCCAAGGGGGTAGCGGGATGCCCTACGAGCAGTACTTC CASSQGGSGMPYEQYF
TRBJ1-2 few TRBV28 . TGTGCCAGCAGCCTCCAGCGGGGCTACACCTTC CASSLQRGYTF
TRBJ2-1 few TRBV18 TRBD1 TGTGCCAGCTCATCTGGGACAGCGACCCGGAGTGAGCAGTTCTTC CASSSGTATRSEQFF